Sequencing of this T cell receptor (beta chain) was carried out in a study of lung T cells in sarcoidosis with Löfgren's syndrome. Trimming took 4 bases from V and 2 from J, leaving 12 bases between them. CDR1 is SQVTM, CDR2 ANQGSEA, per germline. The CDR3 runs to 14 residues. Each CDR3 protein gets one entry after TCRdb re-called the reads with MiXCR. The sample has around 60,000 distinct CDR3 sequences; around 21% are singletons. Sequenced sample: CD4+ T cells from PBMCs. V gene TRBV29-1 combines with J gene TRBJ1-5; D might be TRBD1 (5 bases). The source of this sequence is a human donor with sarcoidosis (Löfgren's syndrome or another form), or a control subject (not recorded which). The DNA for the CDR3 is TGCAGCGTTGTGGGACTAGGGGGCAATCAGCCCCAGCATTTT. It is translated as CSVVGLGGNQPQHF.